The 32 T cell receptor beta chains in this list originate from one sample, sequenced in a study of T-cell memory formation after mild COVID-19. TCRdb reanalysed the 5' RACE reads using MiXCR and keeps one entry per CDR3 protein. Among about 360,000 distinct CDR3 sequences, 14% were seen once, and the ten largest hold less than 25%. The sequenced sample consisted of PBMCs or a T cell subset sorted from them (not recorded which). These receptors came from a man aged 18 to 30 who had mild COVID-19 (a few samples of this study predate the infection). Cell type and time point are not known.

In its sample, this clonotype was seen many times. The chain has TRBV18 and TRBJ2-1, with 10 positions matching TRBD2. From germline, CDR1 is KGHSH and CDR2 LQKENI. V lost 2 bases to trimming and J lost 3 bases; unmatched junction nucleotides: 1. This CDR3 has 15 residues. The CDR3 DNA sequence: TGTGCCAGCTCACCATTAGCGGGGGGCTACAATGAGCAGTTCTTC. Its protein product is CASSPLAGGYNEQFF.

This clonotype was observed a handful of times. V gene TRBV7-2 combines with J gene TRBJ2-3; either TRBD1 or TRBD2 may supply D (6 bases each). CDR3 length equals 15 residues. Germline V CDR1 and CDR2: SGHTA, FQGNSA. Trimming removed 2 bases at V and 4 bases at J, with 13 bases between. The CDR3, as DNA: TGTGCCAGCAGCTTAAGACTGGGGGGCCCAGATACGCAGTATTTT. This sequence encodes CASSLRLGGPDTQYF.

Only a few counts were recorded for this clonotype. This sequence joins TRBV9 and TRBJ2-1; D is perhaps TRBD1 or TRBD2 (6 bases each). CDR1 and CDR2 from the germline V gene are SGDLS and YYNGEE. The CDR3 loop spans 16 amino acids. V was pared by 0 bases and J by 1 base, with 11 bases between. The CDR3, as DNA: TGTGCCAGCAGCGTAGCTGGGGGGCAGTCCTACAATGAGCAGTTCTTC. This translates into CASSVAGGQSYNEQFF.

This clonotype was detected a few times. The V gene is TRBV6-5, the J gene TRBJ1-3, with D uncertain. Germline V CDR1 and CDR2: MNHEY, SVGAGI. The CDR3 contains 14 residues. The ends were cut back, 6 bases at V and 0 bases at J, with 9 bases in the middle. For the CDR3, the DNA is TGTGCCAGCAGCCCGACGGCCTCTGGAAACACCATATATTTT. It yields the protein CASSPTASGNTIYF.

This clonotype was seen many times. The rearrangement joins TRBV20-1 to TRBJ1-1; unclear D gene. Germline V lookup: CDR1 DFQATT, CDR2 SNEGSKA (reference sequence). The CDR3 length is 14 residues. V shed 5 bases and J shed 0 bases, with 13 bases lying between them. DNA for the CDR3: TGCAGTGCTGCGGACGGTAGCATGAACACTGAAGCTTTCTTT. Translation gives CSAADGSMNTEAFF.

The chain has TRBV5-1 and TRBJ2-5; the D gene is possibly TRBD2 (6 bases). CDR3 length: 15 amino acids. V lost 3 bases and J lost 3, with 15 bases in between. The germline CDR1 and CDR2 sequences are SGHRS and YFSETQ. CDR3 coding DNA: TGCGCCAGCAGCTCGGGGACTTACCTTAAAGAGACCCAGTACTTC. Translation gives CASSSGTYLKETQYF.

This clonotype was observed a few times. The genes are TRBV9 and TRBJ2-5, with D possibly TRBD2 on 6 matching bases. The length of the CDR3 is 15 residues. With 0 bases removed from V and 0 bases from J, the gap between germline ends came to 9 bases. CDR1 and CDR2 (germline): SGDLS, YYNGEE. CDR3 in amino acids: CASSVVGGYQETQYF. DNA for the CDR3: TGTGCCAGCAGCGTAGTGGGGGGTTACCAAGAGACCCAGTACTTC.

This clonotype was observed a few times. CDR3 region: CASSFGGNVGNTIYF. In DNA, the CDR3 is TGTGCCAGCAGCTTCGGGGGCAACGTTGGAAACACCATATATTTT. The chain joins TRBV7-2 to TRBJ1-3, with a possible D match to TRBD1 (6 bases). V was trimmed by 3 bases and J by 3 bases, leaving 12 bases between them. The CDR3 totals 15 residues. Germline V gives CDR1 SGHTA, CDR2 FQGNSA.

In this sample, this clonotype turned up a few times. The chain joins TRBV6-5 to TRBJ1-1, with unresolved D. The CDR3 has 13 residues. V shed 7 bases and J shed 1 base, with 10 bases lying between them. Germline V gene sequence: CDR1 MNHEY, CDR2 SVGAGI. CDR3 sequence: CASTFRANTEAFF. CDR3 bases: TGTGCCAGCACTTTTCGAGCGAACACTGAAGCTTTCTTT.

This clonotype was seen repeatedly, ten times or more. V usage is TRBV7-9 and J usage is TRBJ1-1; maybe TRBD1 (6 bases). CDR3 length equals 12 residues. The V and J ends lost 4 bases and 5 bases respectively, with 8 bases between them. CDR1 SEHNR and CDR2 FQNEAQ come from the germline V gene (reference sequence). Written as DNA, the CDR3 is TGTGCCAGCAGCTCCCAGGGGACTGAAGCTTTCTTT. It yields the protein CASSSQGTEAFF.

This clonotype was detected many times. This rearrangement joins TRBV5-1 to TRBJ2-7, with D possibly being TRBD1 or TRBD2 (6 bases each). Germline V gene lookup returns CDR1 SGHRS and CDR2 YFSETQ. The CDR3 totals 13 residues. Trimming pared 2 bases from V and 3 bases from J, leaving 9 bases between. CDR3 nucleotide sequence: TGCGCCAGCAGCTTCGGGGGCTTCTACGAGCAGTACTTC. It translates to CASSFGGFYEQYF.

This clonotype has more than one count but fewer than ten. The chain recombines TRBV6-5 with TRBJ2-2; D not certain. The length of the CDR3 is 16 residues. CDR1 is MNHEY, CDR2 SVGAGI, per germline. Trimming cost V 4 bases and J 1 base, with 13 bases left between them. The CDR3, as DNA: TGTGCCAGCAGTTGGAGTGACCCTAAGAACACCGGGGAGCTGTTTTTT. Protein: CASSWSDPKNTGELFF.

This clonotype occurred a few times. The gene calls are TRBV7-9 and TRBJ1-2; D uncertain. The V and J ends lost 4 bases and 0 bases respectively, with 21 bases between them. The CDR3 has 18 residues. Per the germline V gene, CDR1 is SEHNR and CDR2 is FQNEAQ (reference sequence). The CDR3 DNA follows: TGTGCCAGCAGCTCACACTCCCTCTTGAAGCTTGCTAACTATGGCTACACCTTC. Translation gives CASSSHSLLKLANYGYTF.

This clonotype occurred many times. V usage is TRBV29-1 and J usage is TRBJ1-2, with 7 bases identical to TRBD1. The germline V gene encodes CDR1 SQVTM and CDR2 ANQGSEA. The CDR3 covers 15 residues. Trimming took 7 bases from V and 0 from J; bases not matched to a gene: 11. In DNA form, the CDR3 reads TGCAGCGCCGTCGGGACAGACAGTACTAACTATGGCTACACCTTC. This encodes CSAVGTDSTNYGYTF.

The chain has TRBV5-1 and TRBJ1-2; no clear D. Deletions cut 2 bases from V and 3 bases from J, with 14 bases between. There are 15 residues in the CDR3. CDR1 is SGHRS, CDR2 YFSETQ, per germline. The CDR3 protein is CASSLVSGNDYGYTF. The DNA for the CDR3 is TGCGCCAGCAGCTTAGTTTCAGGCAATGACTATGGCTACACCTTC.

The chain employs TRBV7-2 and TRBJ1-1, with D unclear. Deletions cut 5 bases from V and 5 bases from J, with 15 bases between. The germline V gene encodes CDR1 SGHTA and CDR2 FQGNSA. This CDR3 contains 14 residues. The CDR3 protein is CASSTPLGRTEAFF. CDR3 nucleotide sequence: TGTGCCAGCAGCACACCACTCGGGCGTACTGAAGCTTTCTTT.

This clonotype was counted between two and nine times. This chain connects TRBV7-3 to TRBJ2-3, with D perhaps assigned TRBD1 or TRBD2 (5 bases each). V lost 3 bases to trimming and J lost 6 bases, with 13 bases between them. This CDR3 is 14 amino acids long. The V gene's germline CDR1 is SGHTA and CDR2 FQGTGA. The CDR3 loop reads CASSLRGAADTQYF. In DNA form, the CDR3 reads TGTGCCAGCAGCTTGAGGGGTGCTGCGGATACGCAGTATTTT.

The chain employs TRBV7-2 and TRBJ1-2; D is unresolved. The ends were cut back, 5 bases at V and 3 bases at J, with 13 bases in the middle. This CDR3 has 14 amino acids. Germline values: CDR1 SGHTA, CDR2 FQGNSA. The CDR3 region has the DNA TGTGCCAGCAGCCAATACGCGGCCTACTATGGCTACACCTTC. As protein: CASSQYAAYYGYTF.

This clonotype was counted a few times. This sequence joins TRBV4-1 and TRBJ2-1; maybe TRBD2 (6 bases). This CDR3 is built from 15 residues. Germline CDR1 MGHRA, CDR2 YSYEKL. V lost 4 bases and J 9 bases, leaving 19 bases between the germline ends. The CDR3 bases are TGCGCCAGCAGCCGTCGTCCACAGGAGGGTACTGAGCAGTTCTTC. Translated: CASSRRPQEGTEQFF.

The chain links TRBV5-1 to TRBJ2-3; D is unresolved. The length of the CDR3 is 14 residues. From germline, CDR1 is SGHRS and CDR2 YFSETQ. Trimming removed 0 bases from V and 2 bases from J, with 7 bases in between. The CDR3 coding sequence is TGCGCCAGCAGCTTGGGGGCTACCACAGATACGCAGTATTTT. It codes for CASSLGATTDTQYF.

The V call is TRBV7-2, the J call TRBJ2-5, with no clear D. Germline V gene sequence: CDR1 SGHTA, CDR2 FQGNSA. V was clipped by 1 base and J by 6 bases, with 9 bases between them. The CDR3 spans 13 residues. The CDR3 reads CASSLEGHKTQYF. The CDR3 nucleotides read TGTGCCAGCAGCTTAGAAGGTCATAAGACCCAGTACTTC. Looking up the rest from reference TRBV7-2 and TRBJ2-5 gives the full variable domain: GAGVSQSPSNKVTEKGKDVELRCDPISGHTALYWYRQSLGQGLEFLIYFQGNSAPDKSGLPSDRFSAERTGGSVSTLTIQRTQQEDSAVYLCASSLEGHKTQYFGPGTRLLVL.

In its sample, this clonotype was seen a few times. The chain is built from TRBV10-3 and TRBJ2-5; D is undetermined. The V gene lost 2 bases and the J gene lost 5 bases, with 6 bases spanning the gap. This CDR3 has 12 residues. Germline V gives CDR1 ENHRY, CDR2 SYGVKD. The CDR3 here is CAISEEAETQYF. As DNA, the CDR3 is TGTGCCATCAGTGAGGAGGCGGAGACCCAGTACTTC.

The rearrangement links TRBV7-9 to TRBJ2-3; possibly TRBD2 for D (7 bases). Germline-derived CDR1 and CDR2 are SEHNR and FQNEAQ (reference sequence). The CDR3 is 15 residues long. V shed 7 bases and J shed 2 bases, with 16 bases lying between them. The CDR3 nucleotides are TGTGCCAGCAACGGGGGGACACAAATCACAGATACGCAGTATTTT. Encoded protein: CASNGGTQITDTQYF.

This clonotype was detected only a few times. CDR3 coding DNA: TGTGCCAGCAGCCGCCAAGGAACCACCGAGTCTGGGGCCAACGTCCTGACTTTC. It encodes CASSRQGTTESGANVLTF. The chain has TRBV7-3 and TRBJ2-6; D gene ambiguous. CDR3 length: 18 amino acids. CDR1 and CDR2 (germline): SGHTA, FQGTGA. Trimming cost V 5 bases and J 1 base, with 18 bases left between them.

In its sample, this clonotype was seen a few times. The rearrangement joins TRBV5-1 to TRBJ2-2; D is ambiguous. Trimming shortened V by 1 base and J by 5 bases, and 12 bases separated the two germline ends. Germline V lookup: CDR1 SGHRS, CDR2 YFSETQ. The CDR3 has 15 residues. CDR3 sequence (DNA): TGCGCCAGCAGCTTGAGTTTGTCAGGTACCGGGGAGCTGTTTTTT. It specifies CASSLSLSGTGELFF.

This clonotype has more than one count but fewer than ten. CDR3 sequence: CASSQDRSGGLPAQYF. CDR3 bases: TGCGCCAGCAGCCAAGATCGTTCGGGGGGACTCCCAGCCCAGTACTTC. V usage is TRBV4-3 and J usage is TRBJ2-5; TRBD2 matches 7 bases. V was pared by 0 bases and J by 9 bases, with 13 bases of the junction left unmatched. CDR1 LGHNA and CDR2 YSLEER come from the germline V gene. This CDR3 spans 16 amino acids.

This clonotype was seen a handful of times. This chain joins TRBV24-1 and TRBJ2-4; perhaps TRBD1 as D (6 bases). The ends were cut back, 5 bases at V and 5 bases at J, with 15 bases in the middle. CDR1 is KGHDR, CDR2 SFDVKD, per germline. This CDR3 spans 15 amino acids. In DNA form, the CDR3 reads TGTGCCACCAGTGGTGGGCAGGGGTACGAAAACATTCAGTACTTC. It translates to CATSGGQGYENIQYF.

This sequence joins TRBV6-2 or TRBV6-3 and TRBJ2-3; 9 positions agree with TRBD2. There are 15 residues in the CDR3. Germline V gene lookup returns CDR1 MNHEY and CDR2 SVGEGT. J lost 3 bases, V lost 3 bases, and 4 bases had no gene match. The CDR3 DNA follows: TGTGCCAGCAGTTATGCGGGGGGGATGACAGATACGCAGTATTTT. It encodes CASSYAGGMTDTQYF.

The CDR3 DNA reads as TGTGCCAGCAGTTTGACACTAATCATGAACACTGAAGCTTTCTTT. It codes for CASSLTLIMNTEAFF. The chain recombines TRBV12-3 or TRBV12-4 with TRBJ1-1, with unresolved D. Trimming left V 3 bases short and J 0 bases short, with 11 bases between. This CDR3 is built from 15 residues.

V is TRBV4-1 and J is TRBJ1-5, with 10 nucleotides matching TRBD1. V gave up 1 base and J gave up 3 bases; unmatched junction bases: 3. Germline V gene sequence: CDR1 MGHRA, CDR2 YSYEKL. This CDR3 has 16 amino acids. This chain's CDR3 is CASSQGTGGNNQPQHF. CDR3 DNA sequence: TGCGCCAGCAGCCAAGGGACAGGGGGTAACAATCAGCCCCAGCATTTT.

The J gene is TRBJ1-2, the V gene TRBV4-1; TRBD1 is a possible D gene (6 bases). The CDR3 has 16 residues. V was trimmed by 6 bases and J by 6 bases, leaving 23 bases between them. Germline V gene lookup returns CDR1 MGHRA and CDR2 YSYEKL. CDR3 in DNA: TGCGCCAGCAGGCGACTCGATACACAGGGCTTTCATGGCTACACCTTC. It translates to CASRRLDTQGFHGYTF.

The chain employs TRBV6-6 and TRBJ2-2; D uncertain. Deletions cut 2 bases from V and 3 bases from J, with 7 bases between. CDR3 size: 14 residues. Germline V gene data show CDR1 as MNHNY and CDR2 as SVGAGI (reference sequence). In nucleotides, the CDR3 is TGTGCCAGCAGTTACGATTGGGACACCGGGGAGCTGTTTTTT. As protein: CASSYDWDTGELFF.